A selection of T cell receptor beta chains follows, all from one sample in a study of T cells expressing NK-cell markers. TCRdb reprocessed the 5' RACE reads and stores each CDR3 protein as one record, lacking DNA. Its clone listing holds a few hundred thousand distinct CDR3 sequences. The sequenced sample was blood T cells: a sorted CD56 or NKG2C T cell subset, CD4+ or CD8+ T cells, or bulk PBMC T cells (not recorded which). Receptors were obtained from a man aged 18-70 years in good health. CDR3s include the opening cysteine and the closing phenylalanine or tryptophan.

j_call v_call cdr3_aa
TRBJ1-1 TRBV5-1 CASSFHRGSGGEAFF
TRBJ2-1 TRBV4-1 CASSQPGTSAWNEQFF
TRBJ2-3 TRBV20-1 CSAQELGRALTDTQYF
TRBJ2-7 TRBV2 CASEAAGSYEQYF
TRBJ2-5 TRBV28 CASSLTGATLETQYF
TRBJ2-4 TRBV3-1 CASSARPGTGFYIQYF
TRBJ2-7 TRBV18 CASSPLDRVYEQYF
TRBJ2-1 TRBV7-9 CASKELAAYNEQFF
TRBJ2-2 TRBV11-2 CASSIPGGPGTGELFF
TRBJ2-1 TRBV20-1 CAGRGRTYNEQFF
TRBJ2-1 TRBV20-1 CSARDLRLEGSSYNEQFF
TRBJ1-1 TRBV7-8 CASSSLRGLEAFF
TRBJ1-1 TRBV14 CASSQDVGTNTEAFF
TRBJ2-3 TRBV6-1 CASSRGQGFFSSTDTQYF
TRBJ2-1 TRBV7-3 CASSLSPEGPQFF
TRBJ2-1 TRBV11-2 CASSLGRTSLDEQFF
TRBJ2-5 TRBV5-5 CASSLEWTGETQYF
TRBJ2-1 TRBV20-1 CALAGHNEQFF
TRBJ2-6 TRBV28 CASKGISSGANVLTF
TRBJ2-2 TRBV7-3 CASSPTLAGGSGELFF
TRBJ2-3 TRBV11-2 CASSPLTTSGGATDTQYF
TRBJ2-2 TRBV5-4 CASSSGQGRATGELFF